This T cell receptor beta chain stems from a study of T cells in Graves' hyperthyroidism and ophthalmopathy (dated by TCRdb to 2018 to 2020). Context from the whole study: Peripheral blood was collected at initial diagnosis, before any treatment. To identify distinguishing TCR V-J signatures, a discovery cohort of around 100 patients was used, comprising 40 to 45 with Graves' ophthalmopathy and approximately 57 with stable Graves' hyperthyroidism. An independent validation cohort of under 20 hyperthyroidism patients and over 15 patients who later progressed to ophthalmopathy tested prospective prediction of ophthalmopathy. The 90 or so discovery patients were randomly split 7:3 into training and test sets. In several Graves' hyperthyroidism patients, the study also compared T-cell repertoires from thyroid tissue with T-cell repertoires from blood. Once sampling was done, hyperthyroidism patients were given methimazole at a starting dose of 30 mg daily, whereas ophthalmopathy patients were given high-dose intravenous methylprednisolone. TCR Vbeta CDR3 sequencing of 130 to 150 peripheral blood samples (about 45 ophthalmopathy, 75 to 80 hyperthyroidism and some 17 progressor patients) is reported in the paper.

General study outcomes and caveats: In cross-validation, a model built on a 13 V-J signature told ophthalmopathy apart from stable hyperthyroidism with under 90% sensitivity and 81% to 82% specificity, and in testing the same model reached 80%/75%. In validation, the model predicted progression to ophthalmopathy with around 71% sensitivity and less than 75% specificity, a median of around six months before onset. Sample size was not statistically predetermined, and investigators were not blinded to group allocation. Most expanded thyroid clonotypes (frequency above 0.001) were also detected in blood, suggesting blood repertoires may reflect thyroid immune responses.

This clonotype was picked up many times. Its antigen specificity is not known. Per-base quality was not reported, and no clone a single base away is much larger than it. CDR3 length: 14 amino acids, cysteine to phenylalanine. Left in the record is the CDR3 DNA by itself, 42 bases read in frame from the first base. Trimming costs V 0 bases and J 7 bases, and their ends lie 11 bases apart. The germline V gene provides CDR1 KGHDR and CDR2 SFDVKD. The TCR beta CDR3 regions were amplified from the RNA transcripts. The TCR CDR3 was subjected to a first round of RT-PCR using the HTBI primer set and the Qiagen OneStep RT-PCR kit. Libraries were constructed in a second round of multiplex PCR, after which size selection and purification were carried out. The libraries were sequenced on an Illumina HiSeq2000 using paired-end 100 bp reads. Under the source paper's analysis protocol: Raw data were processed with SOAPnuke, discarding reads with adapters, uncalled bases, mean Phred below 15, or no exact constant-primer or identifier match. COPE v1.2.5 was used to merge high-quality paired reads, and clonotypes were defined as unique nucleotide sequences. MiTCR v1.1 was used to align the clonotypes against IMGT TRBV, TRBD and TRBJ reference segments. The analysis included only V-J combinations with a frequency above 0.0001, which together covered 99.2% of the repertoires. A TCS score was defined as the ratio of F50 (clonal expansion) to E x V (chaos), with BLOSUM62-based TCRdist applied between CDR3 peptides within each V-J. Welch's t-statistics and random forest reduced 514 V-J features to 10 to 15, which were used in a naive Bayes classifier (R e1071). TCRdb reprocessing: public reads trimmed at Q25 with fastp, clones called with MiXCR, in-frame beta chains kept. Every CDR3 protein is listed once, alongside the most common genes and DNA of its rows. TCRdb's processing, not the study's, gives the V and J calls here. A total of 500,000 or so distinct CDR3 sequences appear in this sample, about 16% of them only once. The ten largest clones take up 25% to 30% of the sample.

Moderately to severely active disease, a Clinical Activity Score of at least 3, a NOSPECS grade of at least 4, and a duration under 3 months were present in ophthalmopathy patients. Patients with uncontrolled infections, other autoimmune diseases, pregnancy or lactation were excluded. Diagnoses were established on the basis of clinical symptoms, serum thyroxine and TRAb, thyroid ultrasound, and orbital computed tomography. Ficoll-Paque density gradient centrifugation was used to isolate PBMCs from approximately 11 ml of fresh peripheral blood. Total RNA was extracted using Trizol reagent, and RNA quality was assessed on an Agilent 2100 Bioanalyzer.

The rearrangement combines TRBV24-1 with TRBJ1-2; a tentative D match to TRBD1 spans 5 bases. This clonotype originated in a woman under 40 with Graves' ophthalmopathy. Sequencing was carried out using blood. The DNA sequence is as follows: TGTGCCACCAGTGATTTGGGCAGGGAGGCTGGCTACACCTTC. It translates as CATSDLGREAGYTF.